This T cell receptor (beta chain) was recorded in a study of T cell repertoires in ileal Crohn's disease. Overall study: Surgery for a complication: stricturing in roughly 61%, penetrating in 39%. M0 samples are biopsies from inflamed ileum in the resection specimen. About half received postoperative treatment, around twelve with thiopurines and approximately 19 anti-TNF.

The time point: inflamed ileum from the surgical specimen. The V gene end was trimmed by 6 bases and the J gene end by 7 bases; junction bases not matched to a gene: 9. Germline V gene sequence: CDR1 MNHEY, CDR2 SMNVEV (reference sequence). The CDR3 length is 15 residues. Only in-frame clones appear in the TCRdb table, and some are missing; sequencing was by immunoSEQ multiplex PCR. The sample has roughly 6,600 clones, about four fifths seen once. Regarding this clone: Its antigen is currently unknown.

Study results and limitations: Sorted CD8 T cells held more high-frequency clones than CD4.

Sequenced sample: ileal tissue. The source is an adult with Crohn's disease. This rearrangement joins TRBV27 to TRBJ1-5, with TRBD1 matching 10 bases. CDR3: CASSSRQGAYQPQHF. The CDR3, as DNA: TGTGCCAGCAGCTCTAGACAGGGGGCATACCAGCCCCAGCATTTT.